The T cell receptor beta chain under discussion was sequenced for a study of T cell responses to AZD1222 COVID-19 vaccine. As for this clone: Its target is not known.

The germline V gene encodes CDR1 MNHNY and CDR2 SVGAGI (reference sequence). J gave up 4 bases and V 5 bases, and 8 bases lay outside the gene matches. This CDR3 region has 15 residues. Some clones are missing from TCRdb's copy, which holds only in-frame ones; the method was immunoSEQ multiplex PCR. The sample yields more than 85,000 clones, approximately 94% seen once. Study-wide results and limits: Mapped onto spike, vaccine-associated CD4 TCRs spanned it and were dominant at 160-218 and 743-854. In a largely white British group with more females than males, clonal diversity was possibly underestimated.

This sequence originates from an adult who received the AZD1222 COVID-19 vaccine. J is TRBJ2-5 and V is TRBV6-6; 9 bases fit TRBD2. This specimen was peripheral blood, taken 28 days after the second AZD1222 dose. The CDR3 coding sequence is TGTGCCAGCAGTCCCCGTTATAGCGGGGGAGAGACCCAGTACTTC. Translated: CASSPRYSGGETQYF.